Following are 10 T cell receptor beta chains from one sample sequenced in a study of cytomegalovirus exposure and HLA in healthy donors. PCR primers comprised 60 Vbeta and 13 Jbeta primers. Method: immunoSEQ multiplex PCR; TCRdb's copy keeps in-frame clones and lacks some. Among roughly 150,000 clones, around a tenth were seen once, and the ten largest hold approximately 1.8%. Material for sequencing was PBMCs. These receptors were taken from a male donor in good health and CMV-seronegative.

This clone was seen only a few times. The chain uses TRBV5-1 and TRBJ2-2, with TRBD1 matching 9 bases. Germline values: CDR1 SGHRS, CDR2 YFSETQ. The junction had 4 bases not matched to a gene; V was cut back by 0 bases and J by 4 bases. The CDR3 has 16 residues. The CDR3 region has the DNA TGCGCCAGCAGCTTGGATACAGGGGGCGGCACCGGGGAGCTGTTTTTT. This codes for CASSLDTGGGTGELFF.

In its sample, this clone was seen a few times. The rearrangement links TRBV18 to TRBJ2-2; TRBD1 matches 8 bases. Per the germline V gene, CDR1 is KGHSH and CDR2 is LQKENI. V shed 8 bases, J shed 1 base, and the junction held 3 bases outside the gene matches. The CDR3 contains 14 residues. The CDR3 DNA sequence: TGTGCCAGCCAAGGACAGGGGAACACCGGGGAGCTGTTTTTT. Its protein is CASQGQGNTGELFF.

This chain links TRBV28 with TRBJ1-4; TRBD1 aligns across 7 bases. Germline V gene sequence: CDR1 MDHEN, CDR2 SYDVKM. The CDR3 extends over 19 amino acids. V dropped 5 bases and J dropped 7; count of bases not matched to a gene: 22. CDR3 region: CASSAAPTGVDYGVEKLFF. For the CDR3, the DNA is TGTGCCAGCAGTGCGGCCCCTACAGGGGTGGATTACGGAGTTGAAAAACTGTTTTTT.

A remark on this clone: The sample holds other DNA sequences that translate to the same CDR3. This chain links TRBV28 with TRBJ1-5, with D possibly matching TRBD1 (5 bases). The CDR3 is made up of 13 amino acids. Between the trimmed V and J ends, which lost 6 bases and 2 bases, there was a span of 8 bases. Germline V lookup: CDR1 MDHEN, CDR2 SYDVKM. Here the CDR3 DNA reads TGTGCCAGCAGAACGACAGGCAATCAGCCCCAGCATTTT. Encoded protein: CASRTTGNQPQHF.

This clone was observed a handful of times. This rearrangement joins TRBV2 to TRBJ2-2, with TRBD2 matching 7 bases. Germline CDR1 reads SNHLY; CDR2 reads FYNNEI. The length of the CDR3 is 13 residues. Unmatched junction bases numbered 2, after V lost 4 bases and J lost 6 bases. The CDR3 region has the DNA TGTGCCAGCAGTGGAGGGAGGGCCGGGGAGCTGTTTTTT. Translating it yields CASSGGRAGELFF.

The genes are TRBV7-3 and TRBJ1-1; possibly TRBD1 for D (5 bases). CDR3 length: 13 residues. The V end lost 5 bases, the J end lost 1 base, and 8 bases lay between the germline ends. Germline V lookup: CDR1 SGHTA, CDR2 FQGTGA. The CDR3 loop reads CASSKDRNTEAFF. CDR3 nucleotide sequence: TGTGCCAGCAGCAAAGACAGGAACACTGAAGCTTTCTTT.

The CDR3 DNA reads as TGTGCCAGCATATCCATGGACTCCTACGAGCAGTACTTC. Protein sequence: CASISMDSYEQYF. The chain carries TRBV28 and TRBJ2-5; D remains unclear. TRBJ2-7 matches the DNA end more closely, so the J call is doubtful. CDR3 length: 13 residues. CDR1 and CDR2 (germline): MDHEN, SYDVKM.

This clone was observed a few times. The chain is built from TRBV30 and TRBJ1-3, with a possible D match to TRBD1 (6 bases). Trimming removed 4 bases at V and 0 bases at J, with 16 bases between. Germline V gene sequence: CDR1 GTSNPN, CDR2 SVGIG (reference sequence). The CDR3 is made up of 16 amino acids. CDR3 sequence reads: CAWKPLDRPSGNTIYF. CDR3 nucleotides: TGTGCCTGGAAGCCTTTAGACAGGCCCTCTGGAAACACCATATATTTT.

This chain connects TRBV6-6 to TRBJ2-3; 7 bases are shared with TRBD1. CDR1 and CDR2 from the germline V gene are MNHNY and SVGAGI (reference sequence). With 5 bases clipped from V and 2 bases from J, the junction kept 4 bases outside the gene matches. This CDR3 is built from 14 residues. The CDR3 loop reads CASSNRGTTDTQYF. For the CDR3, the DNA is TGTGCCAGCAGTAACAGGGGAACCACAGATACGCAGTATTTT.

This clone was seen a few times. This chain connects TRBV4-3 to TRBJ2-6; TRBD1 might be the D (5 bases). Trimming left V 8 bases short and J 4 bases short, with 21 bases between. There are 17 residues in the CDR3. Germline V gene sequence: CDR1 LGHNA, CDR2 YSLEER. The DNA of the CDR3 is TGCGCCAGCTCCCGACAGTCCTTCTTCTCCGGGGCCAACGTCCTGACTTTC. Encoded protein: CASSRQSFFSGANVLTF.